These 18 T cell receptor beta chains share one sample of origin, sequenced in a study of blood T cell repertoires in COVID-19. Sequencing was performed with immunoSEQ multiplex PCR; in TCRdb, only in-frame clones are kept and a portion is missing. The sample has about 70,000 clones; about 90% are singletons. Sequencing was carried out using peripheral blood. Every receptor here comes from a human donor in a cohort sampled during active COVID-19.

The chain couples TRBV2 to TRBJ1-1; weak D call: TRBD1 (5 bases). The CDR3 has 13 amino acids. The germline V gene encodes CDR1 SNHLY and CDR2 FYNNEI. Trimming left V 4 bases short and J 7 bases short, with 13 bases between. CDR3 residues: CASSGLPQGEAFF. In DNA form, the CDR3 reads TGTGCCAGCAGTGGGCTCCCGCAGGGTGAAGCTTTCTTT.

The rearrangement links TRBV5-1 to TRBJ2-3; D gene uncertain. Germline CDR1 SGHRS, CDR2 YFSETQ. Trimming left V 3 bases short and J 2 bases short, with 7 bases between. The length of the CDR3 is 13 residues. The CDR3 nucleotides read TGCGCCAGCAGCTCTCACTTCACAGATACGCAGTATTTT. Translation gives CASSSHFTDTQYF.

This clone was seen only a few times. The chain couples TRBV27 to TRBJ1-2; D is undetermined. Germline assignment: CDR1 MNHEY and CDR2 SMNVEV (reference sequence). The CDR3 extends over 15 amino acids. Trimming took 3 bases from V and 6 from J, leaving 17 bases between them. This CDR3 is CASSLPERIPHGYTF. DNA of the CDR3: TGTGCCAGCAGTTTGCCCGAGCGGATCCCACATGGCTACACCTTC.

The table lists this clone with a count of one. The V and J genes are TRBV18 and TRBJ2-5, with D perhaps matching TRBD1 (5 bases). This CDR3 region has 14 residues. Trimming pared 5 bases from V and 4 bases from J, leaving 14 bases between. CDR1 KGHSH and CDR2 LQKENI come from the germline V gene. The CDR3 loop is CASSWKGEGETQYF. Written as DNA, the CDR3 is TGTGCCAGCTCATGGAAAGGGGAAGGAGAGACCCAGTACTTC.

A single count supports this clone. This sequence joins TRBV4-2 and TRBJ2-7; perhaps TRBD1 as D (6 bases). CDR1 is LGHNA, CDR2 YNFKEQ, per germline. V lost 0 bases and J 2 bases, leaving 14 bases between the germline ends. There are 16 residues in the CDR3. The DNA for the CDR3 is TGTGCCAGCAGCCAAGAGGTGCGGACAGCACCCTACGAGCAGTACTTC. It is translated as CASSQEVRTAPYEQYF.

The V gene is TRBV11-2, the J gene TRBJ2-7; possibly TRBD1 for D (5 bases). CDR3 length equals 14 residues. CDR1 and CDR2 from the germline V gene are SGHAT and FQNNGV. Trimming removed 3 bases at V and 7 bases at J, with 16 bases between. CDR3 amino acids: CASSFSRVPEEQYF. In DNA form, the CDR3 reads TGTGCCAGCAGCTTCTCCAGGGTACCGGAGGAGCAGTACTTC.

The V and J genes are TRBV11-2 and TRBJ2-1, with 8 bases aligning to TRBD2. This CDR3 has 16 residues. Germline CDR1 SGHAT, CDR2 FQNNGV. Trimming removed 0 bases from V and 4 bases from J; junction bases left unmatched: 5. The CDR3 region has the DNA TGTGCCAGCAGCTTAGAGCGCGGGGGGTCTTACAATGAGCAGTTCTTC. Its protein product is CASSLERGGSYNEQFF.

CDR3 DNA: TGCAGCGTTGTAGGGGACAATCAGCCCCAGCATTTT. Amino acid sequence: CSVVGDNQPQHF. The rearrangement links TRBV29-1 to TRBJ1-5; TRBD1 is a possible D gene (5 bases). The CDR3 has 12 amino acids. Germline CDR1 SQVTM, CDR2 ANQGSEA. Trimming took 4 bases from V and 3 from J, leaving 7 bases between them.

This rearrangement joins TRBV28 to TRBJ2-7; D call uncertain. The CDR3 spans 11 residues. Trimming pared 6 bases from V and 6 bases from J, leaving 9 bases between. The germline CDR1 and CDR2 sequences are MDHEN and SYDVKM. CDR3 sequence reads: CASSLGREQYF. The CDR3, as DNA: TGTGCCAGCAGCCTGGGCCGCGAGCAGTACTTC. Looking up the rest from reference TRBV28 and TRBJ2-7 gives the full variable domain: DVKVTQSSRYLVKRTGEKVFLECVQDMDHENMFWYRQDPGLGLRLIYFSYDVKMKEKGDIPEGYSVSREKKERFSLILESASTNQTSMYLCASSLGREQYFGPGTRLTVT.

This clone was found once. V and J are TRBV29-1 and TRBJ1-1, with D maybe TRBD1 (5 bases). Germline V lookup: CDR1 SQVTM, CDR2 ANQGSEA. The CDR3 consists of 13 residues. The ends were cut back, 0 bases at V and 4 bases at J, with 9 bases in the middle. The CDR3, as DNA: TGCAGCGTTGAAGAGGGGCTGGGCACTGAAGCTTTCTTT. It translates to CSVEEGLGTEAFF.

This sequence joins TRBV5-1 and TRBJ1-1, with TRBD1 identical over 10 bases. V shed 0 bases and J 11 bases; nucleotides not matched to a gene: 4. This CDR3 contains 13 residues. Per the germline V gene, CDR1 is SGHRS and CDR2 is YFSETQ. CDR3 loop: CASSLGQGAVAFF. The CDR3 DNA follows: TGCGCCAGCAGCTTGGGACAGGGGGCAGTCGCTTTCTTT. Full variable domain (remainder filled in from reference TRBV5-1 and TRBJ1-1): KAGVTQTPRYLIKTRGQQVTLSCSPISGHRSVSWYQQTPGQGLQFLFEYFSETQRNKGNFPGRFSGRQFSNSRSEMNVSTLELGDSALYLCASSLGQGAVAFFGQGTRLTVV.

This clone has a single count. This rearrangement joins TRBV7-2 to TRBJ2-7; 12 bases agree with TRBD1. CDR1 is SGHTA and CDR2 is FQGNSA in the germline V gene. The CDR3 sequence is 15 residues long. V dropped 5 bases and J dropped 3; count of bases not matched to a gene: 5. Written as DNA, the CDR3 is TGTGCCAGCAGCCTAGGGACAGGGGGCAACTACGAGCAGTACTTC. Protein sequence: CASSLGTGGNYEQYF. Full variable domain (missing parts from reference TRBV7-2 and TRBJ2-7): GAGVSQSPSNKVTEKGKDVELRCDPISGHTALYWYRQSLGQGLEFLIYFQGNSAPDKSGLPSDRFSAERTGGSVSTLTIQRTQQEDSAVYLCASSLGTGGNYEQYFGPGTRLTVT.

This clone was seen a few times. V and J are TRBV21-1 and TRBJ2-1; TRBD2, the table's D call, was not compared with the DNA. TRBV21-1 is a documented pseudogene. The CDR3 consists of 16 residues. CDR3 residues: CASSKARASSYNEQFF. The CDR3 DNA reads as TGTGCCAGCAGCAAAGCGCGGGCGAGCTCCTACAATGAGCAGTTCTTC.

J is TRBJ2-1 and V is TRBV6-2 or TRBV6-3; 9 positions agree with TRBD1. J lost 8 bases, V lost 2 bases, and 7 bases had no gene match. Per the germline V gene, CDR1 is MNHEY and CDR2 is SVGEGT. The CDR3 spans 15 residues. DNA of the CDR3: TGTGCCAGCAGTTACCTAACAGGGGGCAGGGATGAGCAGTTCTTC. Its protein is CASSYLTGGRDEQFF.

The chain has TRBV5-1 and TRBJ1-5; 9 bases line up with TRBD1. This CDR3 spans 16 amino acids. J lost 6 bases, V lost 0 bases, and 7 bases had no gene match. The germline V gene has CDR1 SGHRS and CDR2 YFSETQ. CDR3: CASSLGTGGFGQPQHF. The CDR3 nucleotides read TGCGCCAGCAGCTTGGGCACAGGGGGCTTCGGTCAGCCCCAGCATTTT.

The chain combines TRBV5-1 with TRBJ1-3; TRBD1 matches at 8 bases. Germline V gives CDR1 SGHRS, CDR2 YFSETQ. V trimming: 4 bases; J trimming: 4 bases; junction bases outside the gene matches: 7. The CDR3 is 15 amino acids. CDR3 in DNA: TGCGCCAGCAGCCAGACAGGGGCGGTCGGAAACACCATATATTTT. Protein product: CASSQTGAVGNTIYF.

The chain links TRBV5-1 to TRBJ2-7; D gene uncertain. Per the germline V gene, CDR1 is SGHRS and CDR2 is YFSETQ. With 7 bases removed from V and 4 bases from J, the gap between germline ends came to 21 bases. This CDR3 comprises 15 residues. The chain's CDR3 is CASSLSYGAGYEQYF. In DNA, the CDR3 is TGCGCCAGCTCACTAAGCTATGGCGCTGGTTACGAGCAGTACTTC.

The chain carries TRBV6-5 and TRBJ1-6; possibly TRBD1 for D (5 bases). V lost 2 bases, J lost 6 bases, and 11 bases lay in between. In germline, CDR1 is MNHEY, CDR2 SVGAGI. There are 15 residues in the CDR3. CDR3 DNA: TGTGCCAGCAGTTACCCAGTGGGGCTTAATTCACCCCTCCACTTT. Translating it yields CASSYPVGLNSPLHF.